Each of the 5 T cell receptor beta chains below was sequenced from the same sample in a study of post-analysis software for immune sequencing data. Their recognized antigens are unknown. Built from TCR beta cDNA, the libraries had unique molecular identifiers in them. TCRdb reprocessed the PCR reads via MiXCR and lists one record per CDR3 protein. The table shows roughly 580,000 distinct CDR3 sequences, with around 47% occurring only once. Findings and caveats of the study: Patients had higher frequencies than controls of five TRBV segments, including TRBV5-6, TRBV5-1 and TRBV20-1.

The sequencing sample was made of blood. These receptors were taken from a girl aged 5-17 years with multiple sclerosis.

Concerning this clonotype: A read error is possible here, since a much larger clone lies one base away. The chain joins TRBV7-3 to TRBJ2-3, with D perhaps TRBD2 (6 bases). CDR1 is SGHTA and CDR2 is FQGTGA in the germline V gene. The CDR3 totals 13 residues. As DNA, the CDR3 is TGTGCCAGCAGCTTAGGGGGGTTGGATACGCGGTATTTT. Translation gives CASSLGGLDTRYF.

About this clonotype itself: A junction end diverges from the germline sequence, so it may reflect a read error. The chain recombines TRBV7-9 with TRBJ2-3, with TRBD2 identical over 9 bases. The CDR3 contains 13 residues. Germline V gene sequence: CDR1 SEHNR, CDR2 FQNEAQ (reference sequence). CDR3 in DNA: TGTGCCTCCGGCCCTAGCGGGGCAGATACGCGGTATTTT. Amino acid sequence: CASGPSGADTRYF. Combining the CDR3 with reference TRBV7-9 and TRBJ2-3 gives the whole variable domain DTGVSQNPRHKITKRGQNVTFRCDPISEHNRLYWYRQTLGQGPEFLTYFQNEAQLEKSRLLSDRFSAERPKGSFSTLEIQRTEQGDSAMYLCASGPSGADTRYFGPGTRLTVL.

This clonotype turned up a few times. Sequence at one end of the junction differs from germline and may be a read error. CDR3 in DNA: TGTACCAGCAGTTTAGCGGGGGGACGGCTGTCGGAGCAGTACTTC. Amino acid sequence: CTSSLAGGRLSEQYF. The rearrangement uses TRBV12-3 or TRBV12-4 and TRBJ2-7; 10 positions agree with TRBD2. This CDR3 contains 15 residues.

The chain recombines TRBV12-3 or TRBV12-4 with TRBJ2-7, with 8 bases aligning to TRBD2. The CDR3 is made up of 14 amino acids. Trimming took 6 bases from V and 3 from J; bases not matched to a gene: 7. For the CDR3, the DNA is TGTGCCAGCAGCAAGCGGGAGAGCTACTACGAGCAGTACTTC. Protein sequence: CASSKRESYYEQYF.

This chain connects TRBV6-5 to TRBJ1-5; 7 bases are a match to TRBD1. The germline CDR1 and CDR2 sequences are MNHEY and SVGAGI. This CDR3 region has 15 residues. V was clipped by 6 bases and J by 5 bases; unmatched bases: 10. The CDR3 loop is CASSPYGRGDQPQHF. In DNA, the CDR3 is TGTGCCAGCAGCCCCTACGGCAGGGGGGATCAGCCCCAGCATTTT.